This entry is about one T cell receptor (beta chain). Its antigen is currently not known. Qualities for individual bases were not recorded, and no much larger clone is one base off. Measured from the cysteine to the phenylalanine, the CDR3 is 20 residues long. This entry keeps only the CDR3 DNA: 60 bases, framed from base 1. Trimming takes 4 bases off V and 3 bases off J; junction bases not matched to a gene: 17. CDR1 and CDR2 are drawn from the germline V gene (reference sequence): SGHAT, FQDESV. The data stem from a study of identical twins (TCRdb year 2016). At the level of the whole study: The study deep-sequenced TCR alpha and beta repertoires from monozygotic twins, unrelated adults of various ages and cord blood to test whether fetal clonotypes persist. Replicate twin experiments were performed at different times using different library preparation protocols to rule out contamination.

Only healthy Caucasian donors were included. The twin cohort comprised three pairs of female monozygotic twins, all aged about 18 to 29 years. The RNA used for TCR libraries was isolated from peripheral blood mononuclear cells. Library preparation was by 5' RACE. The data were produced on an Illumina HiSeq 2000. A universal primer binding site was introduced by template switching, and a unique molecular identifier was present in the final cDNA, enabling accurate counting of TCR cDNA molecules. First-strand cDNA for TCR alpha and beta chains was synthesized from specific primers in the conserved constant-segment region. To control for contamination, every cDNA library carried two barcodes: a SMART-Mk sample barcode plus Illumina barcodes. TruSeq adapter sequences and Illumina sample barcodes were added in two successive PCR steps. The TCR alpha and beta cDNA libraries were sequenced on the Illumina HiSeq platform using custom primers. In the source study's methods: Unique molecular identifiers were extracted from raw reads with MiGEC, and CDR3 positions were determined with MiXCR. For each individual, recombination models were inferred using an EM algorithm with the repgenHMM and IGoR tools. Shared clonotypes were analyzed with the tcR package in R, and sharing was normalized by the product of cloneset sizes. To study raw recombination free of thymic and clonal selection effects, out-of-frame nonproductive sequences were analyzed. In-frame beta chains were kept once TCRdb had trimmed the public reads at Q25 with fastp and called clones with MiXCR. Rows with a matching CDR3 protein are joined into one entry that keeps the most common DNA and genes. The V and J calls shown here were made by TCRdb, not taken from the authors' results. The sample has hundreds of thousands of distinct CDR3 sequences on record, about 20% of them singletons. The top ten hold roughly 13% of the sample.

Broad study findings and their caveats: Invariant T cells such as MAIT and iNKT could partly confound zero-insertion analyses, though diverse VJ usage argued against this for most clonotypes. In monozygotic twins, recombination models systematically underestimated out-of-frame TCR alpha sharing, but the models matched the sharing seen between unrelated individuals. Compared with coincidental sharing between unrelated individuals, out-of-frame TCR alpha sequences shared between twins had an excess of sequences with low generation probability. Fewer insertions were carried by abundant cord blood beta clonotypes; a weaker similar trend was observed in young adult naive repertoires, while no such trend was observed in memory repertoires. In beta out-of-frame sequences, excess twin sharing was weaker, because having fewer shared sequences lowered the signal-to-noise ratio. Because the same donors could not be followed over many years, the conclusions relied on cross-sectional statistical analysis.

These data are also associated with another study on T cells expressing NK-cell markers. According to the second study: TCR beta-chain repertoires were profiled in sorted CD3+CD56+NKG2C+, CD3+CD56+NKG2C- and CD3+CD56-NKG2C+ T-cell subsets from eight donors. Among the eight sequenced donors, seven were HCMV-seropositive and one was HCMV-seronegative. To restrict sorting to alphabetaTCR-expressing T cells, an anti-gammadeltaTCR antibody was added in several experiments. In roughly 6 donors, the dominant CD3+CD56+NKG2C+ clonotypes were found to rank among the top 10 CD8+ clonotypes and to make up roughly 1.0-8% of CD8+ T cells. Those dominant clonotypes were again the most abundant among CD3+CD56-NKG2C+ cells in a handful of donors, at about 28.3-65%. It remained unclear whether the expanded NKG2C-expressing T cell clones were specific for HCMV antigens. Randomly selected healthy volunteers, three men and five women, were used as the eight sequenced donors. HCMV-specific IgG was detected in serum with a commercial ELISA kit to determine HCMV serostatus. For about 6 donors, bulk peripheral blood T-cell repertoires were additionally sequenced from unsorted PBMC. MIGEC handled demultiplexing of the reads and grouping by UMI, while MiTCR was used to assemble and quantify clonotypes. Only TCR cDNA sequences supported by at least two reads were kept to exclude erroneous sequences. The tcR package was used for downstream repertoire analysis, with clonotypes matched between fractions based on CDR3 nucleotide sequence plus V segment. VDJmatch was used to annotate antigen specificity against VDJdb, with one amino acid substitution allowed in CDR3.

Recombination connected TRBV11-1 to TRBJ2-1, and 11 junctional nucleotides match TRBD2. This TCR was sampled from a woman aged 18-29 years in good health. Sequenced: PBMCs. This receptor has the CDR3 CASSSRPGVAGGHRYNEQFF. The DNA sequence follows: TGTGCCAGCAGCTCCCGCCCTGGGGTAGCGGGAGGGCATCGCTACAATGAGCAGTTCTTC.